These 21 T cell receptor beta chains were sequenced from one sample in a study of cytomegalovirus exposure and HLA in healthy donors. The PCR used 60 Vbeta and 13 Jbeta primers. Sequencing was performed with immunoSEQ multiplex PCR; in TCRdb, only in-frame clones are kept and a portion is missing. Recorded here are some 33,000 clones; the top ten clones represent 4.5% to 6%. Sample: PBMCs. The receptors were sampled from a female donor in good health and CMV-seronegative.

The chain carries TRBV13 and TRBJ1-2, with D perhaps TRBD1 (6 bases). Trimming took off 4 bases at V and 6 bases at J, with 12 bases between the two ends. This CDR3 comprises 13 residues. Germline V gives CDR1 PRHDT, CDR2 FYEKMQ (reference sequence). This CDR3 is CASSSTGFDGYTF. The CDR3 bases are TGTGCCAGCAGCTCCACAGGGTTCGATGGCTACACCTTC.

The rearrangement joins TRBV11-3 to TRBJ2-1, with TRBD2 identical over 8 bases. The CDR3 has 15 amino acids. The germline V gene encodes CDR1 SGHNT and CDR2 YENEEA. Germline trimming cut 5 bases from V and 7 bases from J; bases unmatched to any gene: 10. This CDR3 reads CASSPGGGGQNEQFF. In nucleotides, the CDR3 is TGTGCCAGCAGCCCCGGGGGCGGGGGGCAGAATGAGCAGTTCTTC.

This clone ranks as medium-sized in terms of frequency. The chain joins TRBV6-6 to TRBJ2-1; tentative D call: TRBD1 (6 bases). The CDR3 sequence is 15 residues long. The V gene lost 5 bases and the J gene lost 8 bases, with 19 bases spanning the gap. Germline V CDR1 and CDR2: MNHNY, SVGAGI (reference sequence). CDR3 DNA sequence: TGTGCCAGCAGTACAGGGTCAGGCCCTGTGGATGAGCAGTTCTTC. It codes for CASSTGSGPVDEQFF.

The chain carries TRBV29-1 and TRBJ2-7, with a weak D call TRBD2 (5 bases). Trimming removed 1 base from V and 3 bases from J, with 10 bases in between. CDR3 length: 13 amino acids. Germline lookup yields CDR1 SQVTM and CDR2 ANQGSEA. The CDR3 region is CSVEGTEGYEQYF. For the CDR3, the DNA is TGCAGCGTTGAAGGTACAGAGGGCTACGAGCAGTACTTC.

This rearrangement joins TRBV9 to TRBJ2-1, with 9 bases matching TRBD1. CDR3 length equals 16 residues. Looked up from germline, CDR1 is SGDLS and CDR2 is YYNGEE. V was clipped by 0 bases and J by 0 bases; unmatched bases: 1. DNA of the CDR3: TGTGCCAGCAGCGTAGCGGGACAGGGCTCCTACAATGAGCAGTTCTTC. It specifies CASSVAGQGSYNEQFF.

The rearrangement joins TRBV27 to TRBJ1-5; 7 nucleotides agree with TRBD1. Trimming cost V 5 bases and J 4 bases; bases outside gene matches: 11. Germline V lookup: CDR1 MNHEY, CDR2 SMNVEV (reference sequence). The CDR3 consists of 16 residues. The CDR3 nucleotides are TGTGCCAGCAGTCCCGGGACAGCAACACTGAATCAGCCCCAGCATTTT. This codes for CASSPGTATLNQPQHF.

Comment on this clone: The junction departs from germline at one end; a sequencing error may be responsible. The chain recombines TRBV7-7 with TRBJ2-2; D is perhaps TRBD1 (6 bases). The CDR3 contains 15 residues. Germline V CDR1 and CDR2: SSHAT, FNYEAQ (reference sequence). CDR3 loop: CASSPADSKTGELFF. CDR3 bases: TGTGCTAGCAGCCCCGCGGACAGTAAAACCGGGGAGCTGTTTTTT.

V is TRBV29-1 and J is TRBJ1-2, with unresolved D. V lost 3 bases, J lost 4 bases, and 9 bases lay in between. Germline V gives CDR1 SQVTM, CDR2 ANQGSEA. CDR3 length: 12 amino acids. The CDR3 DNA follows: TGCAGCGTTGAGTGGTCACTCTATGGCTACACCTTC. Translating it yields CSVEWSLYGYTF.

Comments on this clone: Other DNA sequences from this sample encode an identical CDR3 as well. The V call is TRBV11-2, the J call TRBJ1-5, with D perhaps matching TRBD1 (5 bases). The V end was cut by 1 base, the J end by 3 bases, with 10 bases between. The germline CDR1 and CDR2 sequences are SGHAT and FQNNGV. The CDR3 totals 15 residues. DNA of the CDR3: TGTGCCAGCAGCTTAGGTCCGGGGGACAATCAGCCCCAGCATTTT. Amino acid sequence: CASSLGPGDNQPQHF.

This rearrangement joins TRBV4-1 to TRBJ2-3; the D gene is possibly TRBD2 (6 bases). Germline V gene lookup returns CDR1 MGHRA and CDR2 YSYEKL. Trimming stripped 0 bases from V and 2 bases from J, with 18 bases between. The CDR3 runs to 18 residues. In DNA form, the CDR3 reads TGCGCCAGCAGCCAAGATGGTGGCGGGGCGTCCTACACAGATACGCAGTATTTT. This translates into CASSQDGGGASYTDTQYF.

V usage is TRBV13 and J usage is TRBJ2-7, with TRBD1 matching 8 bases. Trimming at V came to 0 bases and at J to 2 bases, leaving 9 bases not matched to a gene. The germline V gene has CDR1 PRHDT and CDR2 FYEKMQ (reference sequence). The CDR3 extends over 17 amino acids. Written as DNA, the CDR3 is TGTGCCAGCAGCTTAGGCTCGGCCAGGGGGCCTCCCTACGAGCAGTACTTC. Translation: CASSLGSARGPPYEQYF.

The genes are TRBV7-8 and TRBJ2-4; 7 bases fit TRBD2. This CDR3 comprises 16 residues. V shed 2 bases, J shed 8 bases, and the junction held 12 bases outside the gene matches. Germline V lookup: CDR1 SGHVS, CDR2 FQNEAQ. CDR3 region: CASSLPGGAEGHIQYF. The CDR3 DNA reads TGTGCCAGCAGCTTACCGGGGGGAGCCGAGGGACACATTCAGTACTTC.

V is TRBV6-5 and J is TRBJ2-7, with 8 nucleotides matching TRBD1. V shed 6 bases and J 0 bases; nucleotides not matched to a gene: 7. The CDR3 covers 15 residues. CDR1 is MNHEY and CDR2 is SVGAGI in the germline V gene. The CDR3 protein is CASRVTGANSYEQYF. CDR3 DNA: TGTGCCAGCAGAGTGACAGGGGCTAACTCCTACGAGCAGTACTTC.

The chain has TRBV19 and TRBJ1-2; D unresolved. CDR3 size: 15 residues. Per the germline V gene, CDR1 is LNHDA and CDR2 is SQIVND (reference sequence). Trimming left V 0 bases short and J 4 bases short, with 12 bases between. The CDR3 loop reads CASSIDRNSFYGYTF. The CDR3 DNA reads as TGTGCCAGTAGTATAGACAGGAATTCGTTCTATGGCTACACCTTC.

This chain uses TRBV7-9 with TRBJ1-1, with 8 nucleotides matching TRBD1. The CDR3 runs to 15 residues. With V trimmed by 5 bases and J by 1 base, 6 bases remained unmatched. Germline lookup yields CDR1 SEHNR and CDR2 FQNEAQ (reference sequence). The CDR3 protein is CASSPRGQANTEAFF. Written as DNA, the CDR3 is TGTGCCAGCAGCCCACGGGGACAGGCGAACACTGAAGCTTTCTTT.

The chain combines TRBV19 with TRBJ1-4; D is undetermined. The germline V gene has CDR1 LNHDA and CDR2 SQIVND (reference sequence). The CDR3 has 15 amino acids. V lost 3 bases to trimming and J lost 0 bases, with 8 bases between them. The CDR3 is CASSMRVSTNEKLFF. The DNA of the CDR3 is TGTGCCAGTAGTATGCGGGTATCAACTAATGAAAAACTGTTTTTT.

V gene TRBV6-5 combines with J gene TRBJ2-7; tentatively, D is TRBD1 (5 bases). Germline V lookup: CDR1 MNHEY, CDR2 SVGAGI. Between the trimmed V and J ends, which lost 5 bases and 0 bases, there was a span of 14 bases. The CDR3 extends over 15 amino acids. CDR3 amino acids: CASSRRRVSSYEQYF. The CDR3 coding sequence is TGTGCCAGCAGTCGACGCAGGGTGAGCTCCTACGAGCAGTACTTC.

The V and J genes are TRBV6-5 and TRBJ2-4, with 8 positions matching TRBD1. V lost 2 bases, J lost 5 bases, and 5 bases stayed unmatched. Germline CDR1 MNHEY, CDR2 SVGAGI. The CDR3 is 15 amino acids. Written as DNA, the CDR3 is TGTGCCAGCAGTTACGGGGCAGGGGGCGAAAACATTCAGTACTTC. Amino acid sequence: CASSYGAGGENIQYF.

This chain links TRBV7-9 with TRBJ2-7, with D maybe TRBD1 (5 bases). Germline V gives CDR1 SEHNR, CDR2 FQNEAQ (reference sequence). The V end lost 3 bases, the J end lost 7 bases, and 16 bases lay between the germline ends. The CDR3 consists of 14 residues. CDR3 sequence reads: CASSLTVGMGEQYF. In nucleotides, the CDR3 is TGTGCCAGCAGCTTGACAGTGGGGATGGGGGAGCAGTACTTC.

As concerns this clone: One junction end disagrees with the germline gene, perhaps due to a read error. CDR3 in DNA: TGTGCCAGCAGTGCCTACGGGACAGGGGCTTTAGTAAATCAGCCTCAGCATTTT. Protein: CASSAYGTGALVNQPQHF. V and J are TRBV6-1 and TRBJ1-5; 10 nucleotides align to TRBD1. CDR3 length: 18 residues. Looked up from germline, CDR1 is MNHNS and CDR2 is SASEGT.

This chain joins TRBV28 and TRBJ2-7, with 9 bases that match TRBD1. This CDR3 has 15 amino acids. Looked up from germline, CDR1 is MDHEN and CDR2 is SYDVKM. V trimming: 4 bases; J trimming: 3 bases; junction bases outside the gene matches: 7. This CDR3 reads CASSSPQTGGYEQYF. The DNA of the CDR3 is TGTGCCAGCAGTTCCCCCCAGACAGGGGGCTACGAGCAGTACTTC.